The sequence of this TCR beta chain was determined in a study of early T cells in non-severe SARS-CoV-2 infection. TCRdb fed the 5' RACE reads into MiXCR, producing one record per CDR3 protein. Of some 51,000 distinct CDR3 sequences in the sample, approximately 15% were seen once. Trimming cost V 7 bases and J 0 bases, with 18 bases left between them. The CDR3 is 17 amino acids. This clonotype was seen a handful of times. The chain joins TRBV12-3 or TRBV12-4 to TRBJ2-2; possibly TRBD1 or TRBD2 for D (5 bases each). The specimen was whole blood, collected at baseline. The sequence was obtained from an adult who was a healthcare worker with PCR-confirmed SARS-CoV-2 infection or an uninfected control (not recorded which). The CDR3 coding sequence is TGTGCCAGCAACGGACCGGGGCAGAGCGCGAACACCGGGGAGCTGTTTTTT. It codes for CASNGPGQSANTGELFF.